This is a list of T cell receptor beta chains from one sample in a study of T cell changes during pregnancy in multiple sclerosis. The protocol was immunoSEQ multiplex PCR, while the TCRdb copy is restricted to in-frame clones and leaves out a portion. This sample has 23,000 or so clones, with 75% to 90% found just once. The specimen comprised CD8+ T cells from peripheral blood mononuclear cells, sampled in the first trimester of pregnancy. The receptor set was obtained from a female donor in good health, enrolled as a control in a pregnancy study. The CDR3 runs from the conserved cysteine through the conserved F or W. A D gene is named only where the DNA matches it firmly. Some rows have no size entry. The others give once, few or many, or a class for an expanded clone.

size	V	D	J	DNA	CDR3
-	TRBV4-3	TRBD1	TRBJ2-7	TGCGCCAGCAGCCAGACCGGGACAGGGGCCTACGAGCAGTACTTC	CASSQTGTGAYEQYF
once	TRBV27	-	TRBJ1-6	TGTGCCAGCAGTTTCGAGGGTTCACCCCTCCACTTT	CASSFEGSPLHF
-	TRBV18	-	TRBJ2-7	TGTGCCAGCTCACCAGCCAGCTCCTACGAGCAGTACTTC	CASSPASSYEQYF
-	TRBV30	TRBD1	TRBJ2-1	TGTGCCTGGGGGACAGGGGCTGAGCAGTTCTTC	CAWGTGAEQFF
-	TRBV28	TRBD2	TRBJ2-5	TGTGCCAGCAGTTCCAGACTAGCGGGGGGTGAATTCCAAGAGACCCAGTACTTC	CASSSRLAGGEFQETQYF
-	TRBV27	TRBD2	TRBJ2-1	TGTGCCAGCAGTTTAGCCCTCAGGAGCGGGAACGGGCAGTTCTTC	CASSLALRSGNGQFF
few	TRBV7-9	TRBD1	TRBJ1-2	TGTGCCAGCAGCCCCCGGGACAGGGGGCCCTCTAACTATGGCTACACCTTC	CASSPRDRGPSNYGYTF
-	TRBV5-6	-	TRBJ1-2	TGTGCCAGCAGCTTGGCGGGGGGCTATCGTGGCTACACCTTC	CASSLAGGYRGYTF
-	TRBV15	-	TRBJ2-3	TGTGCCACCAGCACGGACAGCACGAACACAGATACGCAGTATTTT	CATSTDSTNTDTQYF
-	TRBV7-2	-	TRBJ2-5	TGTGCCAGCAGCCCGGGGTCGACTAGGCAAGAGACCCAGTACTTC	CASSPGSTRQETQYF
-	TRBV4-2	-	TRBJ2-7	TGTGCCAGCAGCCAAGATGGAGGAGAGGGGCAGTACTTC	CASSQDGGEGQYF
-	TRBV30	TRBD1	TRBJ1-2	TGTGCCTGGAATGGGGCAGGGGGCTATGGCTACACCTTC	CAWNGAGGYGYTF
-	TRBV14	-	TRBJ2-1	TGTGCCAGCAGCCGAGAAGGTCAGGACATGGGGCAGTTCTTC	CASSREGQDMGQFF
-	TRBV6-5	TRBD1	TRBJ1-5	TGTGCCAGCAGCCCCCGGGACAGGGTTCAGCCCCAGCATTTT	CASSPRDRVQPQHF
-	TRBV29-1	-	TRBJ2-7	TGCAGCGTTGAGCTAGCCGGGACTTACGAGCAGTACTTC	CSVELAGTYEQYF
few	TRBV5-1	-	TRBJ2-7	TGCGCCAGCAGCCTGTTAGACTACGAGCAGTACTTC	CASSLLDYEQYF
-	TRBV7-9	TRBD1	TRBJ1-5	TGTGCCAGCAGCTTATCACAGGGGGGTAGCAATCAGCCCCAGCATTTT	CASSLSQGGSNQPQHF
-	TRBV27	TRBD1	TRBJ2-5	TGTGCCAGCAGTTTATGGACAGGGAATCGAGAGACCCAGTACTTC	CASSLWTGNRETQYF
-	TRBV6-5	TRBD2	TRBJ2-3	TGTGCCAGCAGTTGGGGGACTAGCGGGGGATATACGCAGTATTTT	CASSWGTSGGYTQYF
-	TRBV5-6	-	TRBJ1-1	TGTGCCAGCAACCGGGGGGAGGTCACTGAAGCTTTCTTT	CASNRGEVTEAFF
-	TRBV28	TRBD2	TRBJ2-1	TGTGCCAGCAGTTTTCGGGGGGGCTTTTACAATGAGCAGTTCTTC	CASSFRGGFYNEQFF
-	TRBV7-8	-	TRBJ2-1	TGTGCCAGCAGCTTATTCCCCATACTCGCTTTGACAATTAGTAATGAGCAGTTCTTC	CASSLFPILALTISNEQFF
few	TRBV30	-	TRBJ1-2	TGTGCCTGGAGGGGGCAAGGTGATCCGTATGGCTACACCTTC	CAWRGQGDPYGYTF
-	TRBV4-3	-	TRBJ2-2	TGCGCCAGCAGCCAAGCACGCGGGAACACCGGGGAGCTGTTTTTT	CASSQARGNTGELFF
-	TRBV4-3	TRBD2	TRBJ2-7	TGCGCCAGCAGCCAAGACCTGGGACTAGCGGGGGCCGAGCAGTACTTC	CASSQDLGLAGAEQYF
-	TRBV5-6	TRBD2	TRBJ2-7	TGTGCCAGCAGCTTACCGGGAGGGGTCTCCTACGAGCAGTACTTC	CASSLPGGVSYEQYF
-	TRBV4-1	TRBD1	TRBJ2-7	TGCGCCAGCAGCCAAGTGGCAGGGGGCTCCTACGAGCAGTACTTC	CASSQVAGGSYEQYF
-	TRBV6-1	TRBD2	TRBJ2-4	TGTGCCAGCAGTGGGCAGGCGGGGGGGCCTGACATTCAGTACTTC	CASSGQAGGPDIQYF
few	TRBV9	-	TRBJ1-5	TGTGCCAGCAGCGCCGGGGGGAGCAATCAGCCCCAGCATTTT	CASSAGGSNQPQHF
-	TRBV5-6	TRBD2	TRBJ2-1	TGTGCCAGCAGCTCGGGAGGGGGTAATGAGCAGTTCTTC	CASSSGGGNEQFF
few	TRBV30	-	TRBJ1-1	TGTGCCTGGACCCCCCTCGGGACTGAAGCTTTCTTT	CAWTPLGTEAFF
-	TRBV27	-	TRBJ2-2	TGTGCCAGCAGTTACGCCCGGGACTTGGCCGGGGAGCTGTTTTTT	CASSYARDLAGELFF
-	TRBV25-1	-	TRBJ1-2	TGTGCCAGCAGTGATGGGGGAGGCGGCTACACCTTC	CASSDGGGGYTF
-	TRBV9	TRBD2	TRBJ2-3	TGTGCCAGCAGCCCCTCTCAGCGGGGGGGAGGCACAGATACGCAGTATTTT	CASSPSQRGGGTDTQYF
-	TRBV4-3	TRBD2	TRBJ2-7	TGCGCCAGCAGCCCTCAAGGAGAGCGGGGTAGCTCCTACGAGCAGTACTTC	CASSPQGERGSSYEQYF
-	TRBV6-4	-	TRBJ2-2	TGTGCCAGCAGTGCGGACAGCGACACCGGGGAGCTGTTTTTT	CASSADSDTGELFF
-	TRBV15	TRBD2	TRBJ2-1	TGTGCCACCAGCCAAACTAGCGGGGTGTGGGATGAGCAGTTCTTC	CATSQTSGVWDEQFF
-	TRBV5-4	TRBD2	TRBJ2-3	TGTGCCAGCAGCTCCCCCCCTAGCGGGGGACCAGATACGCAGTATTTT	CASSSPPSGGPDTQYF
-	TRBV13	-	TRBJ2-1	TGTGCCAGCAGCTCGCGAGACTACAACTACAATGAGCAGTTCTTC	CASSSRDYNYNEQFF
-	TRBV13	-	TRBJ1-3	TGTGCCAGCAGCCCTCAGGGTGGGTCCGGAAACACCATATATTTT	CASSPQGGSGNTIYF